This TCR beta chain stems from a study of low-dose radiotherapy and immunotherapy resistance in tumors. On the study more broadly: Members of Cohort 1 were treated with 0.5 Gy per fraction every 2 weeks. The prescribed total PTV dose was 6.5 Gy. The regimen for patients comprised intravenous nivolumab 240 mg every two weeks plus intravenous ipilimumab 1 mg/kg every six weeks. The study gave patients oral aspirin 300 mg daily for four cycles from cycle 1 day 1.

This CDR3 has 13 amino acids. Trimming removed 3 bases at V and 4 bases at J, with 6 bases between. TRAV and TRBV primers primed cDNA for both TCRalpha and TCRbeta. TCR amplification involved 15 to 20 PCR cycles with a constant-region primer and V-primer adapter. TCRdb reanalysed the reads using MiXCR and keeps one entry per CDR3 protein. The profile shows tens of thousands of distinct CDR3 sequences, roughly 31% of them singletons. Time point denoted: before trial treatment. The donors' regimen was nivolumab, ipilimumab, aspirin, low-dose cyclophosphamide and low-dose radiotherapy. The material was PBMCs, obtained before treatment. The TCR was taken from a male donor with gallbladder cancer. V gene TRBV12-3 or TRBV12-4 combines with J gene TRBJ2-2, with D unresolved. CDR3 protein: CASSFLGTGELFF. The CDR3 coding sequence is TGTGCCAGCAGTTTTCTAGGCACCGGGGAGCTGTTTTTT.